What follows are 16 T cell receptor beta chains derived from one specimen sequenced in a study of blood T cell repertoires in COVID-19. Libraries were prepared by immunoSEQ multiplex PCR; TCRdb keeps only in-frame clonotypes and omits some of them. The sample includes some 52,000 clones, more than 85% of them seen just once. Sequenced material: peripheral blood. All receptors derive from a human donor with active COVID-19. The donor label of this sample is uncertain.

The chain is built from TRBV29-1 and TRBJ2-4; 9 bases match TRBD1. J was trimmed by 7 bases and V by 0 bases; bases with no gene match: 4. This CDR3 region has 14 residues. Per germline, CDR1 SQVTM and CDR2 ANQGSEA. The chain's CDR3 is CSVEDRGQGNIQYF. In nucleotides, the CDR3 is TGCAGCGTTGAAGATCGGGGACAGGGCAACATTCAGTACTTC.

This sequence joins TRBV21-1 and TRBJ2-2; TRBD2, the table's D call, lacks a check against the DNA. TRBV21-1 is tagged as a pseudogene. The CDR3 is made up of 16 amino acids. The DNA of the CDR3 is TGTGCCAGCAGCCCCCGTCTAGTGGTGAACACCGGGGAGCTGTTTTTT. This gives the protein CASSPRLVVNTGELFF.

The V call is TRBV12-3 or TRBV12-4, the J call TRBJ2-2, with D tentatively TRBD1 (5 bases). Trimming took off 10 bases at V and 3 bases at J, with 9 bases between the two ends. This CDR3 region has 12 residues. In DNA, the CDR3 is TGTGCCATGTCCAGGGACACCGGGGAGCTGTTTTTT. It yields the protein CAMSRDTGELFF.

The chain uses TRBV19 and TRBJ2-1, with 7 bases that match TRBD2. Per the germline V gene, CDR1 is LNHDA and CDR2 is SQIVND (reference sequence). V was clipped by 3 bases and J by 4 bases; unmatched bases: 6. The CDR3 is 15 residues long. The CDR3 nucleotides read TGTGCCAGTAGTATGGTGGCGGGGGTGTACAATGAGCAGTTCTTC. Translated, it gives CASSMVAGVYNEQFF.

This clone was seen more than once but under ten times. V is TRBV4-2 and J is TRBJ2-3; 9 bases match TRBD2. V was clipped by 1 base and J by 4 bases; unmatched bases: 6. Looked up from germline, CDR1 is LGHNA and CDR2 is YNFKEQ. The CDR3 spans 16 residues. The CDR3 coding sequence is TGTGCCAGCAGCCAAGGTTTAGCGGGGGAGTCAGATACGCAGTATTTT. Amino acid sequence: CASSQGLAGESDTQYF.

The J gene is TRBJ1-1, the V gene TRBV19; 9 nucleotides line up with TRBD1. Germline V gene lookup returns CDR1 LNHDA and CDR2 SQIVND (reference sequence). J lost 0 bases, V lost 5 bases, and 10 bases had no gene match. The CDR3 length is 17 residues. CDR3: CASSLRGQGRMNTEAFF. In DNA form, the CDR3 reads TGTGCCAGTAGTCTCCGAGGACAGGGGCGAATGAACACTGAAGCTTTCTTT. Using reference TRBV19 and TRBJ1-1 for the parts outside the CDR3, the full variable domain is DGGITQSPKYLFRKEGQNVTLSCEQNLNHDAMYWYRQDPGQGLRLIYYSQIVNDFQKGDIAEGYSVSREKKESFPLTVTSAQKNPTAFYLCASSLRGQGRMNTEAFFGQGTRLTVV.

The gene calls are TRBV27 and TRBJ2-3; tentative D call: TRBD2 (7 bases). The CDR3 is 14 amino acids. Germline V CDR1 and CDR2: MNHEY, SMNVEV (reference sequence). V shed 3 bases and J shed 3 bases, with 10 bases lying between them. CDR3 in DNA: TGTGCCAGCAGTTTGGGGGGGCGAACAGATACGCAGTATTTT. It is translated as CASSLGGRTDTQYF.

This clone appeared a few times. V is TRBV9 and J is TRBJ2-5, with 12 bases matching TRBD2. Germline trimming cut 5 bases from V and 2 bases from J; bases unmatched to any gene: 4. Germline V gene data show CDR1 as SGDLS and CDR2 as YYNGEE. This CDR3 is 15 amino acids long. CDR3 DNA: TGTGCCAGCAGTCTAGCGGGGGGGTCTCAAGAGACCCAGTACTTC. It translates to CASSLAGGSQETQYF.

The chain couples TRBV19 to TRBJ2-7; 10 bases agree with TRBD1. V was pared by 10 bases and J by 3 bases, with 9 bases of the junction left unmatched. Germline CDR1 is LNHDA and CDR2 is SQIVND (reference sequence). CDR3 length: 14 amino acids. The CDR3: CATQRTGGIYEQYF. In nucleotides, the CDR3 is TGTGCCACTCAGCGGACAGGGGGTATCTACGAGCAGTACTTC.

This clone was detected a few times. V and J are TRBV5-6 and TRBJ1-2; D is ambiguous. V lost 5 bases, J lost 4 bases, and 12 bases lay in between. From germline, CDR1 is SGHDT and CDR2 YYEEEE. The CDR3 is 13 residues long. The CDR3 loop reads CASRTGSSYGYTF. CDR3 DNA sequence: TGTGCCAGCAGGACCGGGTCGAGCTATGGCTACACCTTC.

V is TRBV11-2 and J is TRBJ1-1; 7 positions match TRBD1. The germline V gene encodes CDR1 SGHAT and CDR2 FQNNGV. Germline trimming cut 5 bases from V and 4 bases from J; bases unmatched to any gene: 7. This CDR3 spans 14 amino acids. The CDR3, as DNA: TGTGCCAGCAGCGCGAACACAGGGGCCACTGAAGCTTTCTTT. This translates into CASSANTGATEAFF.

V is TRBV29-1 and J is TRBJ2-7; D gene uncertain. Trimming removed 4 bases from V and 6 bases from J, with 16 bases in between. Germline V lookup: CDR1 SQVTM, CDR2 ANQGSEA. The CDR3 runs to 13 residues. As DNA, the CDR3 is TGCAGCGTTGCCCAAAAAGTGTCGGGCGAGCAGTACTTC. Amino acids: CSVAQKVSGEQYF.

The V and J genes are TRBV19 and TRBJ2-7; 11 bases align to TRBD1. V gave up 6 bases and J gave up 2 bases; unmatched junction bases: 3. CDR3 length: 14 amino acids. The germline CDR1 and CDR2 sequences are LNHDA and SQIVND (reference sequence). CDR3 region: CASREGQGAYEQYF. The CDR3 nucleotides read TGTGCCAGTAGGGAGGGACAGGGGGCCTACGAGCAGTACTTC. Combining the CDR3 with reference TRBV19 and TRBJ2-7 gives the whole variable domain DGGITQSPKYLFRKEGQNVTLSCEQNLNHDAMYWYRQDPGQGLRLIYYSQIVNDFQKGDIAEGYSVSREKKESFPLTVTSAQKNPTAFYLCASREGQGAYEQYFGPGTRLTVT.

This clone showed up just once. The CDR3 DNA reads TGTGCCAGCAGCACTACGCGATCCGGGACAGGGTTATACAATGAGCAGTTCTTC. This translates into CASSTTRSGTGLYNEQFF. The chain couples TRBV11-2 to TRBJ2-1, with 9 bases that match TRBD1. Germline-derived CDR1 and CDR2 are SGHAT and FQNNGV. The V and J ends lost 5 bases and 4 bases, in that order; junction bases with no gene match: 15. The CDR3 contains 18 residues.

This chain connects TRBV10-3 to TRBJ2-1; TRBD2 aligns across 10 bases. The CDR3 contains 19 residues. Trimming cost V 0 bases and J 1 base; bases outside gene matches: 9. CDR1 and CDR2 from the germline V gene are ENHRY and SYGVKD. CDR3 coding DNA: TGTGCCATCAGTGAGTCGACAGCGGGGGGGCGAGGTTCCTACAATGAGCAGTTCTTC. Residues: CAISESTAGGRGSYNEQFF.

The chain combines TRBV12-3 or TRBV12-4 with TRBJ1-1, with 8 bases identical to TRBD1. Unmatched junction bases numbered 5, after V lost 5 bases and J lost 6 bases. The CDR3 is made up of 13 amino acids. Written as DNA, the CDR3 is TGTGCCAGCAGTAGACAGGGGATCCCTGAAGCTTTCTTT. Translation gives CASSRQGIPEAFF.